Each of the 8 T cell receptor beta chains below was sequenced from the same sample in a study of blood T cells in healthy people across ages. Alongside a J-beta primer mix, a sample-barcoded 5' primer served in a second PCR lasting roughly 6 to 12 cycles. MiXCR, applied by TCRdb to the 5' RACE reads, yields one record per CDR3 protein. Counted here are fewer than 2,000,000 distinct CDR3 sequences, approximately 40% occurring once; the ten biggest clones make up about 23%. Source material: blood. The receptors originated from a human donor in good health.

Points on this clonotype: A much larger clone lies one base from this, so it may be a read error. This chain joins TRBV6-5 and TRBJ2-3; D gene ambiguous. The CDR3 is made up of 12 amino acids. Germline V gene lookup returns CDR1 MNHEY and CDR2 SVGAGI. The CDR3 DNA follows: TGTGCCAGCAGAGCTCTAGGTGATACGCAGGATTTT. Its translation: CASRALGDTQDF.

J is TRBJ2-5 and V is TRBV5-1; 7 bases are a match to TRBD1. Unmatched junction bases numbered 7, after V lost 4 bases and J lost 4 bases. The germline V gene encodes CDR1 SGHRS and CDR2 YFSETQ. This CDR3 is built from 14 residues. CDR3 region: CASSPQGDGETQYF. DNA of the CDR3: TGCGCCAGCAGCCCCCAGGGGGATGGAGAGACCCAGTACTTC.

In this sample, this clonotype turned up many times. The J gene is TRBJ2-4, the V gene TRBV11-2; D unclear. Trimming left V 6 bases short and J 0 bases short, with 9 bases between. Germline V lookup: CDR1 SGHAT, CDR2 FQNNGV. The CDR3 is made up of 14 amino acids. The CDR3 is CASSFPGAKNIQYF. Here the CDR3 DNA reads TGTGCCAGCAGTTTCCCGGGAGCCAAAAACATTCAGTACTTC.

The chain recombines TRBV6-6 with TRBJ2-5, with 8 bases identical to TRBD1. This CDR3 is built from 16 residues. V was pared by 7 bases and J by 2 bases, with 12 bases of the junction left unmatched. Germline CDR1 and CDR2: MNHNY and SVGAGI (reference sequence). The CDR3 spells CASIIVTGAQQETQYF. The CDR3 region has the DNA TGTGCCAGCATTATCGTGACAGGGGCGCAACAAGAGACCCAGTACTTC.

About this clonotype: A much larger clone differs by one base, so this may be a read error. The gene calls are TRBV6-5 and TRBJ2-6; D not certain. Trimming stripped 7 bases from V and 3 bases from J, with 13 bases between. CDR3 length equals 15 residues. Germline values: CDR1 MNHEY, CDR2 SVGAGI. CDR3 DNA sequence: TGTGCCAGCACCCTCTTGGCCTTTGGGGCCAACGTCCTGACTTTC. Translation: CASTLLAFGANVLTF.

The sample holds a few counts of this clonotype. The chain joins TRBV30 to TRBJ2-5; unclear D gene. The CDR3 sequence is 13 residues long. The germline V gene has CDR1 GTSNPN and CDR2 SVGIG (reference sequence). V lost 1 base and J 1 base, leaving 7 bases between the germline ends. CDR3 amino acids: CAWSEQIQETQYF. The CDR3, as DNA: TGTGCCTGGAGTGAACAGATCCAAGAGACCCAGTACTTC.

This clonotype showed up just a few times. The chain has TRBV7-6 and TRBJ2-4; 7 bases align to TRBD2. The V and J ends lost 6 bases and 2 bases, in that order; junction bases with no gene match: 10. The V gene's germline CDR1 is SGHVS and CDR2 FNYEAQ. CDR3 length equals 16 residues. DNA for the CDR3: TGTGCCAGCAGTTTTCCTCAGGGAGGGACCAAAAACATTCAGTACTTC. Protein product: CASSFPQGGTKNIQYF. Filled out from reference TRBV7-6 and TRBJ2-4, the complete variable domain reads GAGVSQSPRYKVTKRGQDVALRCDPISGHVSLYWYRQALGQGPEFLTYFNYEAQQDKSGLPNDRFSAERPEGSISTLTIQRTEQRDSAMYRCASSFPQGGTKNIQYFGAGTRLSVL.

This clonotype was recorded many times. The gene calls are TRBV7-8 and TRBJ2-1; D assignment may be TRBD1 or TRBD2 (5 bases each). The CDR3 extends over 13 amino acids. Trimming shortened V by 4 bases and J by 6 bases, and 10 bases separated the two germline ends. CDR1 SGHVS and CDR2 FQNEAQ come from the germline V gene. Here the CDR3 DNA reads TGTGCCAGCAGCTCGGGACCGCTCAATGAGCAGTTCTTC. This sequence encodes CASSSGPLNEQFF. The full variable domain, its missing parts supplied by reference TRBV7-8 and TRBJ2-1, is GAGVSQSPRYKVAKRGQDVALRCDPISGHVSLFWYQQALGQGPEFLTYFQNEAQLDKSGLPSDRFFAERPEGSVSTLKIQRTQQEDSAVYLCASSSGPLNEQFFGPGTRLTVL.